This TCR beta chain stems from a study of T cells in Graves' hyperthyroidism and ophthalmopathy. Study as a whole: Before treatment of any kind, peripheral blood was taken at initial diagnosis. Notes on the study in general: Most thyroid clonotypes with frequency above 0.001 were detected in blood.

Aged 18 to 65, the patients had hyperthyroidism that was newly diagnosed and had lasted under 2 months. It was RNA transcripts that yielded the amplified TCR beta CDR3 regions. RT-PCR in the first round (using the HTBI primer set) targeted the TCR CDR3. MiXCR was run by TCRdb on the multiplex PCR reads, yielding one entry per CDR3 protein. The sample yields 700,000 to 850,000 distinct CDR3 sequences, roughly a third seen once. On this clonotype: Its specificity is not known.

Germline V gene lookup returns CDR1 DFQATT and CDR2 SNEGSKA (reference sequence). The germline V and J ends were trimmed by 3 bases and 4 bases, with 10 bases remaining between them. CDR3 size: 13 residues. Sequencing was done on a sample of blood. The rearrangement uses TRBV20-1 and TRBJ1-5; D not certain. The TCR comes from a woman aged 40 to 50 with Graves' hyperthyroidism. This chain's CDR3 is CSASLGNNQPQHF. In nucleotides, the CDR3 is TGCAGTGCTAGTCTTGGGAATAATCAGCCCCAGCATTTT.